Shown below are 8 T cell receptor beta chains from a single sample sequenced in a study of T cell responses to AZD1222 COVID-19 vaccine (dated by TCRdb to the early 2020s). Read against the paper, the sample's time point label means: baseline before first vaccination. Explained via the paper, the treatment or condition label denotes: meningococcal conjugate vaccine given as trial control. Library generation was performed with the immunoSEQ multiplex PCR assay. Drawn from immuneACCESS, this table holds only the in-frame rearrangements with V and J called that TCRdb kept. Clones are partly lost; checked studies trace under half to an unresolved V gene and leave the rest unexplained. Counted in this sample were 100,000 to 150,000 clones; roughly 90% of them appeared once. Around 10% of the sample rests with the top ten. Sample: peripheral blood, taken on day 0 of MenACWY control vaccination. The source is an adult in good health.

The CDR3 spells CASTRWGAGELFF. The CDR3 DNA follows: TGTGCCAGCACTCGTTGGGGGGCCGGGGAGCTGTTTTTT. This rearrangement joins TRBV9 to TRBJ2-2, with D perhaps matching TRBD2 (6 bases). Germline-derived CDR1 and CDR2 are SGDLS and YYNGEE. Trimming removed 6 bases at V and 6 bases at J, with 12 bases between. This CDR3 is 13 amino acids long.

This chain joins TRBV4-2 and TRBJ2-7; D possibly corresponds to TRBD2 (6 bases). V lost 0 bases and J 7 bases, leaving 16 bases between the germline ends. Germline CDR1 and CDR2: LGHNA and YNFKEQ. The CDR3 runs to 15 residues. CDR3 coding DNA: TGTGCCAGCAGCCAAGAAAGGATGTTAGCGGTTGAGCAGTACTTC. It specifies CASSQERMLAVEQYF.

The chain combines TRBV11-2 with TRBJ1-2; D gene uncertain. The CDR3 is 14 amino acids. V was cut by 0 bases and J by 8 bases, with 13 bases left in between. In germline, CDR1 is SGHAT, CDR2 FQNNGV. The CDR3 DNA reads as TGTGCCAGCAGCTTAGATGGCGCACCAATAGGCTACACCTTC. Translated, it gives CASSLDGAPIGYTF.

The chain recombines TRBV7-2 with TRBJ2-1; 9 bases agree with TRBD2. J lost 2 bases, V lost 3 bases, and 8 bases had no gene match. Germline-derived CDR1 and CDR2 are SGHTA and FQGNSA. The CDR3 extends over 17 amino acids. Here the CDR3 DNA reads TGTGCCAGCAGCTTCGACATAGCGGGAGTTCCCTACAATGAGCAGTTCTTC. It codes for CASSFDIAGVPYNEQFF.

The rearrangement uses TRBV27 and TRBJ1-5; perhaps TRBD1 as D (5 bases). Germline V gene lookup returns CDR1 MNHEY and CDR2 SMNVEV (reference sequence). The CDR3 is 15 amino acids. With 3 bases removed from V and 4 bases from J, the gap between germline ends came to 13 bases. The CDR3 nucleotides read TGTGCCAGCAGTTTTCACCTTGGGGGGAATCAGCCCCAGCATTTT. This encodes CASSFHLGGNQPQHF.

The chain joins TRBV12-3 or TRBV12-4 to TRBJ2-7, with D possibly being TRBD1 (5 bases). Trimming took off 6 bases at V and 4 bases at J, with 10 bases between the two ends. CDR3 length equals 12 residues. The CDR3 DNA is TGTGCCAGCAGCTCCACAGGATACGAGCAGTACTTC. Translating gives CASSSTGYEQYF.

The chain joins TRBV10-3 to TRBJ1-6; D perhaps matches TRBD1 (6 bases). Germline CDR1 and CDR2: ENHRY and SYGVKD. The CDR3 consists of 15 residues. The V end lost 0 bases, the J end lost 7 bases, and 10 bases lay between the germline ends. The CDR3 loop reads CAISESGQPNSPLHF. In DNA form, the CDR3 reads TGTGCCATCAGTGAGTCCGGACAGCCAAATTCACCCCTCCACTTT.

The V gene is TRBV7-3, the J gene TRBJ1-6; D might be TRBD1 (5 bases). Germline V gene lookup returns CDR1 SGHTA and CDR2 FQGTGA. The CDR3 sequence is 13 residues long. The ends were cut back, 1 base at V and 10 bases at J, with 8 bases in the middle. The DNA of the CDR3 is TGTGCCAGCAGCTTAATGGGGGACTCACCCCTCCACTTT. As protein: CASSLMGDSPLHF.